The subject of this entry is one T cell receptor (beta chain). What it recognizes is unknown. These data are taken from a study of shared clonotypes between healthy human individuals. Across the study: The donor pool was made up of two women and a few men aged 18 to 49. Study-wide points: All-four-donor shared clonotypes had higher generation probabilities than non-shared clonotypes did.

V dropped 6 bases and J dropped 0; count of bases not matched to a gene: 7. The V gene's germline CDR1 is MRHNA and CDR2 SNTAGT. The CDR3 contains 16 residues. Into CD45RA+ naive and CD45RA-negative memory subsets, the CD4+ cells were split. Only in-frame clones appear in the TCRdb table, and some are missing; sequencing was by immunoSEQ multiplex PCR. The sample contains about 2.4 million clones, approximately 93% of which appear only once. The receptor comes from a young man in good health. Some clones in this sample may be carry-over from other donors' samples. What was sequenced was naive CD4+ T cells from PBMCs. Subset of the sample: CD45RA+ positively selected. V gene TRBV6-4 combines with J gene TRBJ2-1; 8 bases agree with TRBD2. The DNA for the CDR3 is TGTGCCAGCAGGCCCCAAGCGGGAGCCTCCTACAATGAGCAGTTCTTC. This codes for CASRPQAGASYNEQFF.